These 10 T cell receptor beta chains came from one sample sequenced in a study of metastatic and nonmetastatic thyroid tumors. TCRdb redid the clone calls on the PCR reads using MiXCR. The sample holds thousands of clones, roughly 35% seen once. The entire patient cohort was treatment-naive prior to thyroid surgery. The specimen was adjacent normal tissue. The receptor set was obtained from a male donor with papillary thyroid cancer or a benign thyroid nodule (not recorded which). Some clones in this sample may be carry-over from other donors' samples.

The chain couples TRBV7-2 to TRBJ1-2, with 10 bases matching TRBD1. With V trimmed by 3 bases and J by 5 bases, 6 bases remained unmatched. The CDR3 consists of 15 residues. Germline loops: CDR1 SGHTA, CDR2 FQGNSA. CDR3 nucleotides: TGTGCCAGCAGCTTTAGGGACAGGGGAGGTTATGGCTACACCTTC. Amino acid sequence: CASSFRDRGGYGYTF.

This rearrangement joins TRBV11-2 to TRBJ2-2, with TRBD2 matching over 16 bases. The CDR3 has 19 amino acids. The trim removed 5 bases at V and 6 bases at J, leaving 12 bases unmatched. Germline V gene lookup returns CDR1 SGHAT and CDR2 FQNNGV. The CDR3 DNA follows: TGTGCCAGCAGCCCTACCGGGACTAGCGGGAGGGCAAGGGCCGGGGAGCTGTTTTTT. Protein: CASSPTGTSGRARAGELFF.

In DNA, the CDR3 is TGTGCCAGCAGGACAGGGGATTATAATAATTCACCCCTCCACTTT. Protein product: CASRTGDYNNSPLHF. The chain carries TRBV12-3 or TRBV12-4 and TRBJ1-6, with 8 positions matching TRBD1. The CDR3 extends over 15 amino acids. Trimming at V came to 6 bases and at J to 5 bases, leaving 6 bases not matched to a gene.

The V gene is TRBV20-1, the J gene TRBJ1-2; D gene ambiguous. This CDR3 comprises 12 residues. Trimming pared 3 bases from V and 5 bases from J, leaving 10 bases between. Looked up from germline, CDR1 is DFQATT and CDR2 is SNEGSKA (reference sequence). This chain's CDR3 is CSASARKYGYTF. The CDR3 DNA reads TGCAGTGCTAGTGCCAGAAAATATGGCTACACCTTC.

Notes on this clone: The same CDR3 can be traced to other DNA sequences in this sample. The chain employs TRBV7-3 and TRBJ2-2, with 7 bases that match TRBD1. The CDR3 spans 13 residues. V shed 4 bases and J 6 bases; nucleotides not matched to a gene: 2. Germline CDR1 SGHTA, CDR2 FQGTGA. CDR3 protein: CASSSTGSGELFF. DNA for the CDR3: TGTGCCAGCAGCTCGACAGGGTCCGGGGAGCTGTTTTTT.

This clone was seen a handful of times. V and J are TRBV6-1 and TRBJ2-3; tentatively, D is TRBD1 (5 bases). Trimming took off 6 bases at V and 0 bases at J, with 13 bases between the two ends. The germline gives CDR1 MNHNS, CDR2 SASEGT. The CDR3 length is 15 residues. The CDR3 loop reads CASSKTATSTDTQYF. CDR3 coding DNA: TGTGCCAGCAGCAAGACAGCTACTAGCACAGATACGCAGTATTTT.

The CDR3 spells CASSFLAGAGTDTQYF. CDR3 coding DNA: TGTGCCAGCAGTTTTCTAGCGGGAGCCGGCACAGATACGCAGTATTTT. The chain recombines TRBV27 with TRBJ2-3; TRBD2 matches at 10 bases. Germline CDR1 MNHEY, CDR2 SMNVEV (reference sequence). The ends lost 3 bases at V and 1 base at J; junction bases unmatched: 4. CDR3 size: 16 residues.

This chain uses TRBV13 with TRBJ2-1, with D hard to call. The CDR3 runs 11 residues. V shed 2 bases and J shed 4 bases, with 0 bases lying between them. Germline CDR1 and CDR2: PRHDT and FYEKMQ (reference sequence). The CDR3 region has the DNA TGTGCCAGCAGCTTATACAATGAGCAGTTCTTC. The encoded protein is CASSLYNEQFF.

The sample holds a few counts of this clone. The chain employs TRBV27 and TRBJ1-2; 9 positions match TRBD1. Germline CDR1 is MNHEY and CDR2 is SMNVEV (reference sequence). V trimming: 6 bases; J trimming: 3 bases; junction bases outside the gene matches: 2. This CDR3 region has 13 residues. This chain's CDR3 is CASRDRGYYGYTF. CDR3 coding DNA: TGTGCCAGCAGGGACAGGGGATACTATGGCTACACCTTC.

The rearrangement links TRBV12-3 or TRBV12-4 to TRBJ2-7; TRBD1 matches at 9 bases. CDR3 length equals 13 residues. The V and J ends lost 6 bases and 4 bases, in that order; junction bases with no gene match: 4. CDR3 protein: CASSLTGGYEQYF. CDR3 DNA sequence: TGTGCCAGCAGCTTGACAGGGGGTTACGAGCAGTACTTC.